The rows below give T cell receptor beta chains drawn from one sample of a study of cytomegalovirus exposure and HLA in healthy donors. The table came from immunoSEQ multiplex PCR; TCRdb's copy has only in-frame clones and leaves some out. The table shows fewer than 200,000 clones, with 80% occurring only once. Sequenced material: PBMCs. Receptor source: a male donor in good health and CMV-seronegative. The CDR3 runs from the conserved cysteine through the conserved F or W.

j_call | cdr3_length | v_call | cdr3_aa
TRBJ1-1 | 16 | TRBV18 | CASSPRQGASNTEAFF
TRBJ2-5 | 13 | TRBV10-3 | CAITAKPQETQYF
TRBJ1-2 | 14 | TRBV6-1 | CASSEMARRDGYTF
TRBJ1-1 | 14 | TRBV6-6 | CASTKEGLNTEAFF
TRBJ2-7 | 16 | TRBV6-5 | CASSYWGTGKSYEQYF
TRBJ2-2 | 14 | TRBV9 | CASSVVPNTGELFF
TRBJ1-6 | 15 | TRBV7-9 | CASSLAGQGGSPLHF
TRBJ2-2 | 13 | TRBV7-9 | CASSPIGTGELFF
TRBJ2-2 | 16 | TRBV4-2 | CASSQDGGGGTGELFF
TRBJ2-3 | 19 | TRBV11-2 | CASSLESIGDRGAPETQYF
TRBJ1-4 | 15 | TRBV18 | CASSPRRATNEKLFF
TRBJ2-3 | 17 | TRBV19 | CASSSPQTSGGAYTQYF
TRBJ1-1 | 13 | TRBV7-9 | CASSFTGDTEAFF
TRBJ1-1 | 13 | TRBV29-1 | CSVEGQKNTEAFF
TRBJ2-5 | 15 | TRBV27 | CASSTTSGAQETQYF
TRBJ1-2 | 11 | TRBV6-1 | CASMRNYGYTF
TRBJ1-6 | 18 | TRBV9 | CASSHLIRTGGQNSPLHF
TRBJ1-5 | 15 | TRBV19 | CASSSTTRRYQPQHF
TRBJ2-2 | 17 | TRBV5-4 | CASGKTTSGANTGELFF
TRBJ1-3 | 14 | TRBV5-1 | CASSSSSSGNTIYF
TRBJ1-4 | 16 | TRBV5-1 | CASSLAGPGGSEKLFF
TRBJ2-2 | 13 | TRBV10-2 | CASNPTVTGELFF
TRBJ2-5 | 13 | TRBV30 | CAWSPRGRETQYF
TRBJ1-1 | 12 | TRBV29-1 | CSAGAGNTEAFF
TRBJ2-5 | 15 | TRBV5-1 | CASSSGAGGGETQYF
TRBJ1-4 | 15 | TRBV5-1 | CASSSPGTGNEKLFF
TRBJ2-1 | 13 | TRBV2 | CASRGLQYNEQFF
TRBJ1-6 | 19 | TRBV6-1 | CASSEFPGVRFNERSPLHF
TRBJ1-2 | 16 | TRBV6-1 | CASSELLTGTNYGYTF
TRBJ2-2 | 17 | TRBV18 | CASSPARGQGNTGELFF
TRBJ1-2 | 13 | TRBV6-5 | CASRGTGPYGYTF
TRBJ1-2 | 13 | TRBV19 | CASTRGGAYGYTF
TRBJ2-2 | 17 | TRBV7-9 | CASSPGGTSSDTGELFF
TRBJ2-5 | 16 | TRBV7-2 | CASSLQRGSGEETQYF
TRBJ1-4 | 13 | TRBV2 | CASQGGVDEKLFF
TRBJ2-1 | 17 | TRBV10-3 | CAISELGQASSYNEQFF
TRBJ1-1 | 15 | TRBV6-5 | CASSYSGRMNTEAFF
TRBJ2-2 | 14 | TRBV4-2 | CAIGQGVNTGELFF
TRBJ1-2 | 13 | TRBV9 | CASSGGQDYGYTF
TRBJ2-2 | 15 | TRBV27 | CASSLKTGGTGELFF
TRBJ2-2 | 17 | TRBV7-9 | CASSPTGTGVNTGELFF
TRBJ1-4 | 13 | TRBV5-1 | CASSLGQREKLFF
TRBJ2-5 | 16 | TRBV5-4 | CASSLAARGALETQYF
TRBJ2-2 | 15 | TRBV2 | CASTPWGVPPGELFF
TRBJ1-2 | 18 | TRBV7-2 | CASSLTGTLLPPNYGYTF
TRBJ1-5 | 20 | TRBV5-8 | CASSFGRRAGGLFSNQPQHF
TRBJ1-4 | 15 | TRBV5-1 | CASSLVGQQNEKLFF
TRBJ1-1 | 13 | TRBV6-5 | CASRPDIKLEAFF
TRBJ1-6 | 16 | TRBV25-1 | CASSGRLTGQNSPLHF
TRBJ1-6 | 16 | TRBV7-2 | CASSLRSTGYNSPLHF
TRBJ2-3 | 17 | TRBV29-1 | CSVENPRDRESTDTQYF
TRBJ1-2 | 14 | TRBV6-5 | CASSLDRPPYVYTF
TRBJ2-7 | 15 | TRBV27 | CASSTYRDSTGEQYF
TRBJ2-7 | 13 | TRBV19 | CASSAGGAGEQYF
TRBJ1-2 | 13 | TRBV5-1 | CASSLGSLYGYTF